These T cell receptor beta chains were read from a single sample in a study of vaccination and CD4 T cells after COVID-19. For these TCRs, the target antigens are not known. TCRdb used MiXCR to reprocess the PCR reads, holding one entry per CDR3 protein. The data hold more than 13,000 distinct CDR3 sequences, with approximately 30% observed a single time. The sequenced sample consisted of cultured CD4+ T cells from blood. The receptors stem from a human donor with COVID-19. Both conserved end residues are part of each CDR3. Fields, in order: clone size, D gene, J gene, V gene, CDR3 DNA, CDR3 protein. The D gene is left open where the match is weak. Clone size is shown for a subset of rows, as once, few, many or a class of expanded clone.

NA NA TRBJ2-2 TRBV28 TGTGCCAGCAGGAAAGGGGGCACCGGGGAGCTGTTTTTT CASRKGGTGELFF
medium-sized NA TRBJ1-2 TRBV7-9 TGTGCCAGCAGCTTAGATTCGGGGTCGAGCTACACCTTC CASSLDSGSSYTF
NA TRBD1 TRBJ1-3 TRBV27 TGTGCCAGCAGTTTAGGACAGGCCTCTGGAAACACCATATATTTT CASSLGQASGNTIYF
NA NA TRBJ2-3 TRBV5-4 TGTGCCAGCAGCTTGCAGGGGACAGATACGCAGTATTTT CASSLQGTDTQYF
NA TRBD2 TRBJ2-3 TRBV6-2/TRBV6-3 TGTGCCAGCAGCCGAACTAGCGGGGGGGTTCGCACAGATACGCAGTATTTT CASSRTSGGVRTDTQYF
NA NA TRBJ1-6 TRBV11-2 TGTGCCAGCAGCTTCAGCTCCTATAATTCACCCCTCCACTTT CASSFSSYNSPLHF
few NA TRBJ1-2 TRBV2 TGTGCCAGCAGCGCCATAAACCCAGGCTATGGCTACACCTTC CASSAINPGYGYTF
NA NA TRBJ1-1 TRBV28 TGTGCCAGCCGCTCGGTGGGGGCGCTTACTGAAGCTTTCTTT CASRSVGALTEAFF
NA NA TRBJ2-7 TRBV5-1 TGCGCCAGCAGCCTTCTCGGCGCCTACGAGCAGTACTTC CASSLLGAYEQYF
NA TRBD2 TRBJ2-7 TRBV11-2 TGTGCCAGCACCCCGCGGGGTGAGCGGGGGCAGTACTTC CASTPRGERGQYF
NA NA TRBJ2-5 TRBV2 TGTGCCACCCCGGGTAGGGACGGGCCTTTGGGGACCCAGTACTTC CATPGRDGPLGTQYF
few TRBD2 TRBJ2-5 TRBV6-1 TGTGCCAGCATTAGCGTCGGGGGGGCCGGCGAGACCCAGTACTTC CASISVGGAGETQYF
NA NA TRBJ1-5 TRBV19 TGTGCCAGTAATGGAAATAGCAATCAGCCCCAGCATTTT CASNGNSNQPQHF
few NA TRBJ1-2 TRBV27 TGTGCCAGCAGTGGCTTAAAGGACTATGGCTACACCTTC CASSGLKDYGYTF
NA TRBD2 TRBJ2-7 TRBV10-2 TGCGCCAGCAGTGATTTGCGTACTAGCGGAACCTACGAGCAGTACTTC CASSDLRTSGTYEQYF
NA TRBD1 TRBJ2-7 TRBV27 TGTGCCAGCAGTAGGACAGGGGGCCTCTACGAGCAGTACTTC CASSRTGGLYEQYF
NA NA TRBJ1-1 TRBV5-8 TGTGCCAGCAGAGACGGTGGAAGGAGCACTGAAGCTTTCTTT CASRDGGRSTEAFF
NA NA TRBJ1-4 TRBV2 TGTGCCAGCAAAATTGGAGCGGTTAATGAAAAACTGTTTTTT CASKIGAVNEKLFF
NA TRBD1 TRBJ2-1 TRBV2 TGTGCCAGCAGACCACGACAGGGTTCCTACAATGAGCAGTTCTTC CASRPRQGSYNEQFF
NA NA TRBJ1-3 TRBV20-1 TGCAGTGCTAGGGAGACTCCGGGGGGAAACACCATATATTTT CSARETPGGNTIYF
NA TRBD2 TRBJ2-2 TRBV11-2 TGTGCCAGCAGCTTACCACTAGCGGGGGCGCGGACCGGGGAGCTGTTTTTT CASSLPLAGARTGELFF
few NA TRBJ1-1 TRBV14 TGTGCCAGCACCCAAATCGGGGGATCCTTGAACACTGAAGCTTTCTTT CASTQIGGSLNTEAFF
NA NA TRBJ1-2 TRBV9 TGTGCCAGCAGCGTAGGGACAGACTATGGCTACACCTTC CASSVGTDYGYTF
NA NA TRBJ2-3 TRBV4-3 TGCGCCAGCAGCCGCTTAGTCGGGAGCGCCGAGGATACGCAGTATTTT CASSRLVGSAEDTQYF
NA NA TRBJ2-1 TRBV20-1 TGCAGTGCCCCGACGACGAAATTGACTGAGCAGTTCTTC CSAPTTKLTEQFF
NA NA TRBJ2-1 TRBV11-3 TGTGCCAGCAGTTCCGTCGAGCAGTTCTTC CASSSVEQFF
few NA TRBJ1-3 TRBV20-1 TGCGGTGCTAGTCCTTATAAGGGAAACACCATATATTTT CGASPYKGNTIYF
NA NA TRBJ2-5 TRBV3-1 TGTGCCAGCAGCCTCCGGACCGTTACCCAAGAGACCCAGTACTTC CASSLRTVTQETQYF
few TRBD2 TRBJ2-5 TRBV11-3 TGTGCCAGCAGCTTACCGGGGACTAGTAAGCTTTCGGAGACCCAGTACTTC CASSLPGTSKLSETQYF
NA TRBD2 TRBJ2-5 TRBV5-4 TGTGCCAGCAGCGTGACTAGCGGGGCAGGGGAGACCCAGTACTTC CASSVTSGAGETQYF
NA TRBD1 TRBJ2-1 TRBV5-8 TGTGCCAGCTCCCTTCGGACAGGGAGATACAATGAGCAGTTCTTC CASSLRTGRYNEQFF
once NA TRBJ2-7 TRBV7-9 TGTGCCAGCAGCCCCCCCTTCAGGACAGCCGTTTACGAGCAGTACTTC CASSPPFRTAVYEQYF
NA NA TRBJ1-4 TRBV6-1 TGTGCCAGCAGTGAAGAAAGCGTGGGCCGGAGGTCAACTAATGAAAAACTGTTTTTT CASSEESVGRRSTNEKLFF
few NA TRBJ1-6 TRBV7-2 TGTGCCAGCAGCGCCTACAGGGAGGGGAATTCACCCCTCCACTTT CASSAYREGNSPLHF
NA TRBD1 TRBJ1-1 TRBV10-2 TGCGCCACCGGAGGGGGCCGATCCACTGAAGCTTTCTTT CATGGGRSTEAFF
NA NA TRBJ2-5 TRBV5-6 TGTGCCAGCAGCTCGCCGGGGACGGTAGAGACCCAGTACTTC CASSSPGTVETQYF
few NA TRBJ2-7 TRBV19 TGTGCCAGTAGTGCCAGCTCCTACGAGCAGTACTTC CASSASSYEQYF
few TRBD1 TRBJ1-1 TRBV11-3 TGTGCCAGCAGCCGACAGGGTATCACTGAAGCTTTCTTT CASSRQGITEAFF
NA TRBD1 TRBJ2-2 TRBV5-8 TGTGCCAGCAGCCCGGGACAGACGGTAACCGGGGAGCTGTTTTTT CASSPGQTVTGELFF
few TRBD2 TRBJ2-3 TRBV25-1 TGTGCCAGCAGGACTCGGGGGGGGAGCACAGATACGCAGTATTTT CASRTRGGSTDTQYF
NA TRBD2 TRBJ2-1 TRBV4-3 TGCGCCAGCAGTCCCAAGATAATTCCCCTTAGCGGGGGGAACAATGAGCAGTTCTTC CASSPKIIPLSGGNNEQFF
NA NA TRBJ1-2 TRBV14 TGTGCCAGCAGCTCCCTACAGGGATCCGGGGGCTACACCTTC CASSSLQGSGGYTF
few NA TRBJ2-3 TRBV19 TGTGCCAGTAGTATACAGGGCAGCACAGATACGCAGTATTTT CASSIQGSTDTQYF
medium-sized NA TRBJ2-2 TRBV7-9 TGTGCCAGCAGCTTCAGCAGGGGGGTACTGGCTGGGGAGCTGTTTTTT CASSFSRGVLAGELFF
few TRBD1 TRBJ1-5 TRBV20-1 TGCAGTGCAGGGACAGAGAGCCAGCCCCAGCATTTT CSAGTESQPQHF
NA NA TRBJ2-1 TRBV6-5 TGTGCCAGCAGTTACAGGGGCCCAGGGGCCTCCACTGAGCAGTTCTTC CASSYRGPGASTEQFF
few NA TRBJ1-2 TRBV7-2 TGTGCCAGCAGCGGGCCTCGGCCTCTATACAACTATGGCTACACCTTC CASSGPRPLYNYGYTF
NA NA TRBJ1-1 TRBV7-9 TGTGCCAGCAGCCAATTCGGCGGAAATGAAGCTTTCTTT CASSQFGGNEAFF